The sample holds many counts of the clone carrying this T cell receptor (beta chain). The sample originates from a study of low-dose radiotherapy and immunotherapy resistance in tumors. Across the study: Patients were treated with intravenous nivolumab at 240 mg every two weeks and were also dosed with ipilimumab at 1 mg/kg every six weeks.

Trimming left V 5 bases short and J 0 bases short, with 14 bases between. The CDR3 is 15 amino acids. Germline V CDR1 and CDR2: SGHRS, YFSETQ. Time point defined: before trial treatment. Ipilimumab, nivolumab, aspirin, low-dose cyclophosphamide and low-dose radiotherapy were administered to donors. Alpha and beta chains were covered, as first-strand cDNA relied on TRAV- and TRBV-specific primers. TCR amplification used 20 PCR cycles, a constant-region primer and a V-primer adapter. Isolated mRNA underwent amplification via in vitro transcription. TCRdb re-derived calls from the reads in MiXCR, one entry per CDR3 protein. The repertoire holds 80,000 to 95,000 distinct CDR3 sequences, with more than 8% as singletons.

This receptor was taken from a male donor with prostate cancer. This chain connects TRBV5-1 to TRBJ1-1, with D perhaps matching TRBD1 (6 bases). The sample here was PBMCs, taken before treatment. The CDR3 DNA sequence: TGCGCCAGCAGTCCGCAGGGGATGATGAACACTGAAGCTTTCTTT. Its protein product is CASSPQGMMNTEAFF. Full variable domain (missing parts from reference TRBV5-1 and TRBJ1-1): KAGVTQTPRYLIKTRGQQVTLSCSPISGHRSVSWYQQTPGQGLQFLFEYFSETQRNKGNFPGRFSGRQFSNSRSEMNVSTLELGDSALYLCASSPQGMMNTEAFFGQGTRLTVV.